This T cell receptor beta chain was sequenced during a study of OX40 agonist ivuxolimab in advanced cancers. The V gene lost 4 bases and the J gene lost 0 bases, with 13 bases spanning the gap. The CDR3 loop spans 15 amino acids. Germline CDR1 reads MNHNY; CDR2 reads SVGAGI (reference sequence). Patients who had autoimmune disease history or got systemic immunosuppression were left out. Assay used: immunoSEQ multiplex PCR; TCRdb lists only in-frame clones, some missing. This sample has around 70,000 clones, with roughly 82% found just once. This rearrangement joins TRBV6-6 to TRBJ2-7; D possibly corresponds to TRBD2 (5 bases). The source was CD4+ or CD8+ T cells sorted from blood, collected in a trial of the OX40 agonist ivuxolimab. This TCR was recovered from an adult with an advanced solid tumor such as melanoma, head and neck, liver or kidney cancer. The CDR3 sequence is CASSSIVGSSYEQYF. Here the CDR3 DNA reads TGTGCCAGCAGTTCAATAGTGGGGAGCTCCTACGAGCAGTACTTC.